This TCR beta chain emerged from a study of T cell repertoires and HLA-DP antigens. Study findings and constraints: Average cumulative frequency of previously undetected clones was approximately 34% against one allele and roughly 47% against the other.

Measured with immunoSEQ multiplex PCR; TCRdb has only the in-frame clones, and not every one. The data show fewer than 75,000 clones, around 77% seen once. Worth noting for this clone: The antigen is not known.

Sequencing was carried out using CD4+ T cells from PBMCs. This clonotype originated in a man between 60 and 75 years old in good health and CMV-seronegative.

The DNA for the CDR3 is TGTGCCAGCAGCTTAGATGGCCAGGGGCTAGGCTACACCTTC. Its translation is CASSLDGQGLGYTF. The genes are TRBV7-8 and TRBJ1-2, with a weak D call TRBD1 (6 bases). Germline CDR1 is SGHVS and CDR2 is FQNEAQ. CDR3 length: 14 residues. V dropped 1 base and J dropped 8 bases, with 14 bases sitting between them.